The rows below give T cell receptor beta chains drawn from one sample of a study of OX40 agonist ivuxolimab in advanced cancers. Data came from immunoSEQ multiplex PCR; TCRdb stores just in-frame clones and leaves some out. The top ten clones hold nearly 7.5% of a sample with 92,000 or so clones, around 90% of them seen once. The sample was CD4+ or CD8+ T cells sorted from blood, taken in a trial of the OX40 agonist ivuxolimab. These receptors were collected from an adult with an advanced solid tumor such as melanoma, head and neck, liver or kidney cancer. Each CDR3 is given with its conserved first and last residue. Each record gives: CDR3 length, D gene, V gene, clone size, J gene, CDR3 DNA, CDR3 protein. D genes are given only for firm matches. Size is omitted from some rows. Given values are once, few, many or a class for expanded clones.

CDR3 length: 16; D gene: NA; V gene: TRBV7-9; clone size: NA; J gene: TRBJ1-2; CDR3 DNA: TGTGCCAGCAGCCTAGGGTCGGGACGCCCTAACTATGGCTACACCTTC; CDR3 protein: CASSLGSGRPNYGYTF
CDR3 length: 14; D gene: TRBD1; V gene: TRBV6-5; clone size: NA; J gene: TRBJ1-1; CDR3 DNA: TGTGCCAGCAGTTACTGGACAGGGGGCACTGAAGCTTTCTTT; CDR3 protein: CASSYWTGGTEAFF
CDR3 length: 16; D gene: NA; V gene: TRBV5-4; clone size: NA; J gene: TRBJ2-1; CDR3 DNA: TGTGCCAGCAGCTTGGAGTACAGGGGGGGATACAATGAGCAGTTCTTC; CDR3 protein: CASSLEYRGGYNEQFF
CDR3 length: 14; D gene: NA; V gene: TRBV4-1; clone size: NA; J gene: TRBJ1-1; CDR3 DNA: TGCGCCAGCAACGCACGTCAGGGCTACACTGAAGCTTTCTTT; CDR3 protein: CASNARQGYTEAFF
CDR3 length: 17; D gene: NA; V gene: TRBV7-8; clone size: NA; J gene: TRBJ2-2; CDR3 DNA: TGTGCCAGCAGCTTAGAGGTTGCAGCGACGTACACCGGGGAGCTGTTTTTT; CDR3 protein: CASSLEVAATYTGELFF
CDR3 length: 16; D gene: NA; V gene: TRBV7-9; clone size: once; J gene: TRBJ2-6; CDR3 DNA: TGTGCCAGCAGCCCTTCGACGGGGTGGGGGGCCAACGTCCTGACTTTC; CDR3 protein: CASSPSTGWGANVLTF
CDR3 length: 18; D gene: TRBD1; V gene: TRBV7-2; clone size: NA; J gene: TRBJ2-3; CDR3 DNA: TGTGCCAGCAGCTTAGCTTGGTGGGCGACAGGGTTCGCAGATACGCAGTATTTT; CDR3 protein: CASSLAWWATGFADTQYF
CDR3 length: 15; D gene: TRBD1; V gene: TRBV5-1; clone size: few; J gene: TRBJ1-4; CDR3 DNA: TGCGCCAGCAGCTTGGCCGGGACAGACAATGAAAAACTGTTTTTT; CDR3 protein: CASSLAGTDNEKLFF
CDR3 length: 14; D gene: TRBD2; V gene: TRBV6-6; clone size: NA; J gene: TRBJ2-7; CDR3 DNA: TGTGCCAGCCGGACTAGCGGGAGAGGGTACGAGCAGTACTTC; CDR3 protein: CASRTSGRGYEQYF
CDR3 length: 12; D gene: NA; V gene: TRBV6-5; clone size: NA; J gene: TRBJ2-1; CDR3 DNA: TGTGCCAGCCGGACACTGGAAAATGAGCAGTTCTTC; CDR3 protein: CASRTLENEQFF
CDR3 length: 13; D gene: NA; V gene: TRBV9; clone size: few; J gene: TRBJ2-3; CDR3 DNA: TGTGCCAGCAGCGTGGGGGGCACAGATACGCAGTATTTT; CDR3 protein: CASSVGGTDTQYF
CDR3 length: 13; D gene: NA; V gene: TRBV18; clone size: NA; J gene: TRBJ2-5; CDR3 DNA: TGTGCCAGCCTCGGACAGAACCAAGAGACCCAGTACTTC; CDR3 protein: CASLGQNQETQYF
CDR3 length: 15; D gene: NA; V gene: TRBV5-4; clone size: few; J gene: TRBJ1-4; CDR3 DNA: TGTGCCAGCAGCCAACTAGAAACGGCCGGGGAAAAACTGTTTTTT; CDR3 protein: CASSQLETAGEKLFF
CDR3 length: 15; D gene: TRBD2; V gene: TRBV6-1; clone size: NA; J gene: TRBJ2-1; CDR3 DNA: TGTGCCAGCAGTGGGACTAGCGGGGTAGACAATGAGCAGTTCTTC; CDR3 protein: CASSGTSGVDNEQFF
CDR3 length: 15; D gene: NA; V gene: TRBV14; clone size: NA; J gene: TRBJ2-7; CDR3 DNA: TGTGCCAGCAGCCAAGGGTCGGGAGCTGGTTACGAGCAGTACTTC; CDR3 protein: CASSQGSGAGYEQYF
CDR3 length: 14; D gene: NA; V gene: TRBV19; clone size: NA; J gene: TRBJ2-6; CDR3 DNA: TGTGCCAGTAGTCCTGGATCTGGGGCCAACGTCCTGACTTTC; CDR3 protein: CASSPGSGANVLTF
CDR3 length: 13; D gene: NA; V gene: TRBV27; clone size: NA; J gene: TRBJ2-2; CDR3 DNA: TGTGCCAGCGGCCCAGCGAACACCGGGGAGCTGTTTTTT; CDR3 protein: CASGPANTGELFF
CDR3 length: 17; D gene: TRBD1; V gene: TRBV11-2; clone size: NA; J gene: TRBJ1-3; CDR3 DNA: TGTGCCAGCAGCTTTCGTGCAGGGGGCGCTTCCGGAAACACCATATATTTT; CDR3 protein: CASSFRAGGASGNTIYF
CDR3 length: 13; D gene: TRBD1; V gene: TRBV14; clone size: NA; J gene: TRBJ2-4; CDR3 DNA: TGTGCCAGCAGTAGGACAGGGGAGAACATTCAGTACTTC; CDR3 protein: CASSRTGENIQYF
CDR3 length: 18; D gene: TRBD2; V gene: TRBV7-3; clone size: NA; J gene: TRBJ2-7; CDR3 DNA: TGTGCCAGCAGCCCAGGGACTAGCGGGAGGGCACCGTACCCCAAGCAGTACTTC; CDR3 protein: CASSPGTSGRAPYPKQYF
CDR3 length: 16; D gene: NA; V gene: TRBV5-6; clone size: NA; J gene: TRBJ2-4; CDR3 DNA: TGTGCCAGCAGCCGCCCGGGGGATAGCAGGGAAAACATTCAGTACTTC; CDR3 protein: CASSRPGDSRENIQYF
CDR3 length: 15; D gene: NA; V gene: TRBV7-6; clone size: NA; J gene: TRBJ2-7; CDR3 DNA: TGTGCCAGCAGCCACTCGGGTGGTTATACGGACGAGCAGTACTTC; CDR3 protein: CASSHSGGYTDEQYF
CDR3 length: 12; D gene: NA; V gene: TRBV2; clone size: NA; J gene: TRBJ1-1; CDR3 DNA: TGTGCCAGCAGTACGGAGAGCACTGAAGCTTTCTTT; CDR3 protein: CASSTESTEAFF
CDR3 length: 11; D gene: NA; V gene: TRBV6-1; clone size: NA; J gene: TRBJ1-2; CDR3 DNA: TGTGCCAGCAGTGAATCGTGGGGCTACACCTTC; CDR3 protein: CASSESWGYTF
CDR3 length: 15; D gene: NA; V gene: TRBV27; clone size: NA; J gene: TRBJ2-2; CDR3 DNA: TGTGCCAGCAGTTTGTCCCACAGGGCCCCCGGGGAGCTGTTTTTT; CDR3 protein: CASSLSHRAPGELFF
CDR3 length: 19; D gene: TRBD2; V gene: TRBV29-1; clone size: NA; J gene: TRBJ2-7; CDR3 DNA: TGCAGCGTTGAAGTATTTATCGGACTAGCGGACGAACCTGTCTACGAGCAGTACTTC; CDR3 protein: CSVEVFIGLADEPVYEQYF
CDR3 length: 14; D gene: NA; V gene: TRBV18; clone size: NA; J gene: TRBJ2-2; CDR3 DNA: TGTGCCAGCTCATCTGCGGTGAACACCGGGGAGCTGTTTTTT; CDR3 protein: CASSSAVNTGELFF
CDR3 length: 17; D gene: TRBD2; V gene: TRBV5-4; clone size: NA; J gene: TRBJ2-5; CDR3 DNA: TGTGCCAGCAGTTTTGGGGTGCTAGCGGGGCAGAAAGAGACCCAGTACTTC; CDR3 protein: CASSFGVLAGQKETQYF
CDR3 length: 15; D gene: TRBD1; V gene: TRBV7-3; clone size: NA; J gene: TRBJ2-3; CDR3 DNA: TGTGCCAGCAGCCCAACTGGACAGGGCACAGATACGCAGTATTTT; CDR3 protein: CASSPTGQGTDTQYF
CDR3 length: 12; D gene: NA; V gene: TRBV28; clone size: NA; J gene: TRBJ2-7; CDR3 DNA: TGTGCCAGCAGTTTACCGGGCTACGAGCAGTACTTC; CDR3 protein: CASSLPGYEQYF
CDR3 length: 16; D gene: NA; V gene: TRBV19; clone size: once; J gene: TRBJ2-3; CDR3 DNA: TGTGCCAGTAGTATGAACAGTCTGAGTGGTGCAGATACGCAGTATTTT; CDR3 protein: CASSMNSLSGADTQYF
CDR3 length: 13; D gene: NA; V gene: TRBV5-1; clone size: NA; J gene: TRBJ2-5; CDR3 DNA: TGCGCCAGCAGCTCTGGGGAAGTCGAGACCCAGTACTTC; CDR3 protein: CASSSGEVETQYF
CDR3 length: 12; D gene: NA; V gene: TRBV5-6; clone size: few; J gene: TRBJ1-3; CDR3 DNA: TGTGCCAGCAGCCCGAGGAGAAACACCATATATTTT; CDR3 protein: CASSPRRNTIYF
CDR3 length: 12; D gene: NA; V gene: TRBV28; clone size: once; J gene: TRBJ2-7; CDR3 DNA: TGTGCCAGCAGTTTATTGGGGGTGGGGCAGTACTTC; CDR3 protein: CASSLLGVGQYF
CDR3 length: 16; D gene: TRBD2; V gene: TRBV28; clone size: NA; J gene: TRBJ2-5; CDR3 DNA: TGTGCCAGCAGTTTACGTCTAGCGGGAATATTGGAGACCCAGTACTTC; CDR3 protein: CASSLRLAGILETQYF
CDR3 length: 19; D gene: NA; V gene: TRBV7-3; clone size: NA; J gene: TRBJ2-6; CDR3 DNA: TGTGCCAGCAGCTTACTCTCCGTCGCGGGACCTGCCGGGGCCAACGTCCTGACTTTC; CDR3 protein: CASSLLSVAGPAGANVLTF
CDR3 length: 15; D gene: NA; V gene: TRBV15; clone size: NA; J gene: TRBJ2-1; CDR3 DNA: TGTGCCACCAACCATAACGAAGGAGCCTACAATGAGCAGTTCTTC; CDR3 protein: CATNHNEGAYNEQFF
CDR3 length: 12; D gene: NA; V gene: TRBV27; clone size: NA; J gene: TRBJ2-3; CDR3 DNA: TGTGCCAGCAGTACAGGGCCAGATACGCAGTATTTT; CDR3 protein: CASSTGPDTQYF
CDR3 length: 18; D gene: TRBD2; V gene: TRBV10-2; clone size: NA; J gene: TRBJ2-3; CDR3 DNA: TGCGCCAGCAGTTATTCCTTGGGGACTAGCGGGGTGACAGATACGCAGTATTTT; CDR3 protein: CASSYSLGTSGVTDTQYF
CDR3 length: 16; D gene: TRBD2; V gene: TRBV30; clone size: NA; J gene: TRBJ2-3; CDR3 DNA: TGTGCCTGGAGTGTACTAGCGGGAGGGCGAGCAGATACGCAGTATTTT; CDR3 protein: CAWSVLAGGRADTQYF
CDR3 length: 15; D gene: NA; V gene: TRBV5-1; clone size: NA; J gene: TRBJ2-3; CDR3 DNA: TGCGCCAGCAGCGCGGGCCAGGGAAGCACAGATACGCAGTATTTT; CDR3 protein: CASSAGQGSTDTQYF
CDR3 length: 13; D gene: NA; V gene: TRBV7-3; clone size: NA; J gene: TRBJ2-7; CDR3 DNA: TGTGCCAGCAGCCCCGGGGCCCTCTACGAGCAGTACTTC; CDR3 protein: CASSPGALYEQYF
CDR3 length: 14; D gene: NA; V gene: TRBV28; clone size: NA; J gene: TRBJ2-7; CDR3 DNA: TGTGCCAGCAGTTTCGGACAAAATTCCTACGAGCAGTACTTC; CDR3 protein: CASSFGQNSYEQYF
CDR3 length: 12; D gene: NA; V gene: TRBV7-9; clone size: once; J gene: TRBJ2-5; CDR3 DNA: TGTGCCAGCAGCTTACAGAGTGAGACCCAGTACTTC; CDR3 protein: CASSLQSETQYF
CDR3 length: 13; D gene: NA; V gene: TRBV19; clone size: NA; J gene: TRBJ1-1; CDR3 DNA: TGTGCCAGTAACCGACGCCAGAACACTGAAGCTTTCTTT; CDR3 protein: CASNRRQNTEAFF
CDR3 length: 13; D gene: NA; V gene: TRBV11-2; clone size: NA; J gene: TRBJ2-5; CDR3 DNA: TGTGCCAGCAGCTTACACCTTCAAGAGACCCAGTACTTC; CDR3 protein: CASSLHLQETQYF
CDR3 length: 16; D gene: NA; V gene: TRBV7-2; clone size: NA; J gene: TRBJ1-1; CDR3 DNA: TGTGCCAGCAGCTTAGGGGGCTCATTCATGAACACTGAAGCTTTCTTT; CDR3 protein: CASSLGGSFMNTEAFF
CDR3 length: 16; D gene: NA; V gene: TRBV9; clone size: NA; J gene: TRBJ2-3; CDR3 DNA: TGTGCCAGCAGCCCCCTTGGTACCGCCCTCACAGATACGCAGTATTTT; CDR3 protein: CASSPLGTALTDTQYF
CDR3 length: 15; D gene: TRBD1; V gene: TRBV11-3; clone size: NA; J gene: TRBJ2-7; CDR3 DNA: TGTGCCAGCAGCTTACAGTCGGGACAGGGCTACGAGCAGTACTTC; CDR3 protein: CASSLQSGQGYEQYF
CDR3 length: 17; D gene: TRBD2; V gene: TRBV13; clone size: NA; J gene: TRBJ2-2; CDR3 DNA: TGTGCCAGCAGCTCATATCGACTAGCCCGGAATACCGGGGAGCTGTTTTTT; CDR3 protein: CASSSYRLARNTGELFF
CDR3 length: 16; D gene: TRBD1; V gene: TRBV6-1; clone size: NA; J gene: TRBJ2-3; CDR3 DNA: TGTGCCAGCAGTGTTTTTGAGGACAGGGACACAGATACGCAGTATTTT; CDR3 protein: CASSVFEDRDTDTQYF
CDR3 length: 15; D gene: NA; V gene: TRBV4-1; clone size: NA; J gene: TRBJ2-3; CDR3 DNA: TGCGCCAGCAGCCAAGATCTGGGGCGAACAGATACGCAGTATTTT; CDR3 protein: CASSQDLGRTDTQYF
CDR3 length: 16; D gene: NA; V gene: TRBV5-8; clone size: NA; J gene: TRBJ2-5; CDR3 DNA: TGTGCCAGCAGCTTGGCCGGGGAAGGGGTTGAGGAGACCCAGTACTTC; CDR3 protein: CASSLAGEGVEETQYF
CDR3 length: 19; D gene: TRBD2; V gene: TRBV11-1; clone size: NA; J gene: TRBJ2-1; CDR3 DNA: TGTGCCAGCAGCTTAGCGAGACTAGCTTTGGGGACTACGGACAATGAGCAGTTCTTC; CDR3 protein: CASSLARLALGTTDNEQFF
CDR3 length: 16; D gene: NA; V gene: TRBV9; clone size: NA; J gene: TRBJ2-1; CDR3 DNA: TGTGCCAGCAGCCTCCGGGACCCCCTGTTTAGCAATGAGCAGTTCTTC; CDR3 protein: CASSLRDPLFSNEQFF
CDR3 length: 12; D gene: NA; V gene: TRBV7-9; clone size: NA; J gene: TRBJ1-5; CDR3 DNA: TGTGCCAGCAGCTCGGGGGATCAGCCCCAGCATTTT; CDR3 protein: CASSSGDQPQHF
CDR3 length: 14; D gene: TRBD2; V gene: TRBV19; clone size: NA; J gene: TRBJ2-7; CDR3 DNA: TGTGCCAGTAGTCCCGACGGGAGGACCTACGAGCAGTACTTC; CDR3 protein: CASSPDGRTYEQYF
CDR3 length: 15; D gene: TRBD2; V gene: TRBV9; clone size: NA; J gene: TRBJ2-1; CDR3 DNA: TGTGCCAGCAGCCGGGGGGGCGGCTCCTACAATGAGCAGTTCTTC; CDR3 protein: CASSRGGGSYNEQFF
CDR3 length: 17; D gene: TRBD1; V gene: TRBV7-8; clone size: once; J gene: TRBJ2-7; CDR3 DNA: TGTGCCAGCAGCGCCACCATCCGACAGGGGTGGGACTACGAGCAGTACTTC; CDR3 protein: CASSATIRQGWDYEQYF